This is a list of T cell receptor beta chains from one sample in a study of Graves' ophthalmopathy and Graves' hyperthyroidism. MiXCR was run by TCRdb on the multiplex PCR reads, yielding one entry per CDR3 protein. This sample has around 1,000,000 distinct CDR3 sequences; 35% to 45% occur once, and the top ten carry 11%. The sample consisted of peripheral blood or thyroid tissue (not recorded which). The source of these receptors is an adult man with Graves' hyperthyroidism. Each CDR3 is given with its conserved first and last residue. The order of the fields is J gene, CDR3 length, V gene, CDR3 protein.

J: .
length: 12
V: TRBV9
CDR3: CASSARGKGQYF

J: TRBJ1-2
length: 16
V: TRBV7-3
CDR3: CASSLTPGGQGYGYTF

J: TRBJ2-7
length: 16
V: TRBV9
CDR3: CASSASSGTGRYEQYF

J: TRBJ2-2
length: 18
V: TRBV9
CDR3: CASSVTTSLHQNTGELFF

J: TRBJ2-2
length: 14
V: TRBV10-3
CDR3: CAISELWHTGELFF

J: TRBJ1-5
length: 17
V: TRBV19
CDR3: CASTTGTTGSIRQPQHF

J: TRBJ1-2
length: 15
V: TRBV10-3
CDR3: CAISRDMEGDSGYTF

J: TRBJ2-2
length: 16
V: TRBV14
CDR3: CASSPIRDGNTGELFF

J: TRBJ1-5
length: 13
V: TRBV2
CDR3: CASSVQGNQPQHF

J: TRBJ2-7
length: 16
V: TRBV20-1
CDR3: CSARDSGTGNGSEQYF

J: TRBJ2-7
length: 16
V: TRBV14
CDR3: CASSQAGQAPSYEQYF

J: TRBJ2-7
length: 14
V: TRBV9
CDR3: CASSGGGLAYEQYF

J: TRBJ2-5
length: 12
V: TRBV10-3
CDR3: CAIAGTQETQYF

J: TRBJ1-1
length: 14
V: TRBV12-3/TRBV12-4
CDR3: CASSFGGRSTEAFF

J: TRBJ2-5
length: 12
V: TRBV12-3/TRBV12-4
CDR3: CASSPKGETQYF

J: TRBJ2-5
length: 17
V: TRBV7-9
CDR3: CASSLTLAPRIQETQYF

J: TRBJ2-6
length: 17
V: TRBV2
CDR3: CASSEPLELSGANVLTF